This T cell receptor beta chain was obtained from a study of T cell repertoires in ileal Crohn's disease (dated by TCRdb to 2018 to 2020). In the study overall: The median duration of disease was approximately 8.3 years, and at the time of surgery 35% of patients were active smokers. Every patient underwent surgery because of a complication, which was stricturing disease in approximately 61% of cases and penetrating disease in about 40%. About half of the patients received postoperative therapy: roughly 10 received thiopurines and 15 to 20 received anti-TNF agents. TCR repertoire analysis was done in 45 to 65 Crohn's disease patients from a prospective multicentre cohort. Running in parallel with the study was a multicentre cohort set up to find predictors of early endoscopic recurrence following ileocolonic resection. A Rutgeerts score higher than i0 was the definition used for endoscopic postoperative recurrence. The study sequenced 171 mucosal samples from around 52 patients, taken at several locations on the surgical specimen and at postoperative endoscopy. Overall study outcomes, separate from this receptor: More high-frequency clones were carried by sorted CD8 T cells than by CD4 T cells, suggesting that mucosal expansions were mainly CD8. Only a subgroup of patients, of unstated size, had mucosal CD4 and CD8 T cells sorted and sequenced. Patients who were active smokers at surgery had a significantly higher proportion of clonal expansions than non-smokers (around 25% vs 18%, p=0.02). Endoscopic recurrence was found to be associated with higher high-frequency clone percentages at surgery, and recurrence was observed in all patients with clonality above 26.8% (18/57).

Eligible patients were adults with ileal or ileocolonic Crohn's disease who had an indication for ileocolonic resection. Before DNA extraction, whole ileal mucosal biopsies were kept frozen at -80 degrees C. Genomic DNA was extracted from frozen whole biopsies using a TRizol-based method and was quantified with a NanoDrop 2000 spectrophotometer. Five hundred nanograms of biopsy DNA per sample were submitted for commercial TCRB immunosequencing. Adaptive Biotechnology amplified CDR3 regions from genomic DNA with a two-step multiplex PCR that controlled for amplification bias. Primers for every V and J gene segment were used in the first PCR, and barcodes and Illumina adapters were added in the second PCR. CDR3 libraries were sequenced on an Illumina instrument. For the original study's pipeline: The analysis drew on both the pipelines supplied by the vendor and custom analysis of the raw data in R/Bioconductor running R version 3.3.0. Clonality, ranging from 0 to 1, was calculated as the inverse of the normalised Shannon entropy of all productive clones. The repertoire share taken up by the top 100 clones defined high-frequency clones, and only clones that passed a 95% confidence test were kept. The Simpson index measured repertoire diversity, and the Morisita-Horn index measured overlap between samples. Sourced from immuneACCESS, this table was stored by TCRdb with only in-frame sequences that have V and J called. A share of the clones is absent; for the studies checked, an unresolved V gene accounts for under half, and the remainder has no known explanation. The D gene and trimming were derived from the DNA, and the V and J assignments and clone size from that table. The sample records 5,000 to 6,000 clones, more than 80% of which are singletons. The leading ten clones occupy about 6.5% of the sample.

Relative to germline, V is missing 2 bases and J is missing 2 bases, with 4 bases of the junction outside any gene match. In the germline V gene, CDR1 corresponds to MNHEY and CDR2 to SVGAGI. Including the terminal cysteine and phenylalanine, the CDR3 comprises 15 residues. Just the 45-base CDR3 DNA is kept, in frame starting at base 1. Comment on this clone: Its antigen is still unknown. Nothing much larger sits one base from this clone, and base qualities are not available.

What was sequenced was ileal tissue. The chain joins TRBV6-5 to TRBJ2-3; 7 middle bases align to TRBD1. The clonotype was recovered from an adult with Crohn's disease. DNA sequence: TGTGCCAGCAGTTACCGACAGGGAGACACAGATACGCAGTATTTT. Its amino acids are CASSYRQGDTDTQYF.